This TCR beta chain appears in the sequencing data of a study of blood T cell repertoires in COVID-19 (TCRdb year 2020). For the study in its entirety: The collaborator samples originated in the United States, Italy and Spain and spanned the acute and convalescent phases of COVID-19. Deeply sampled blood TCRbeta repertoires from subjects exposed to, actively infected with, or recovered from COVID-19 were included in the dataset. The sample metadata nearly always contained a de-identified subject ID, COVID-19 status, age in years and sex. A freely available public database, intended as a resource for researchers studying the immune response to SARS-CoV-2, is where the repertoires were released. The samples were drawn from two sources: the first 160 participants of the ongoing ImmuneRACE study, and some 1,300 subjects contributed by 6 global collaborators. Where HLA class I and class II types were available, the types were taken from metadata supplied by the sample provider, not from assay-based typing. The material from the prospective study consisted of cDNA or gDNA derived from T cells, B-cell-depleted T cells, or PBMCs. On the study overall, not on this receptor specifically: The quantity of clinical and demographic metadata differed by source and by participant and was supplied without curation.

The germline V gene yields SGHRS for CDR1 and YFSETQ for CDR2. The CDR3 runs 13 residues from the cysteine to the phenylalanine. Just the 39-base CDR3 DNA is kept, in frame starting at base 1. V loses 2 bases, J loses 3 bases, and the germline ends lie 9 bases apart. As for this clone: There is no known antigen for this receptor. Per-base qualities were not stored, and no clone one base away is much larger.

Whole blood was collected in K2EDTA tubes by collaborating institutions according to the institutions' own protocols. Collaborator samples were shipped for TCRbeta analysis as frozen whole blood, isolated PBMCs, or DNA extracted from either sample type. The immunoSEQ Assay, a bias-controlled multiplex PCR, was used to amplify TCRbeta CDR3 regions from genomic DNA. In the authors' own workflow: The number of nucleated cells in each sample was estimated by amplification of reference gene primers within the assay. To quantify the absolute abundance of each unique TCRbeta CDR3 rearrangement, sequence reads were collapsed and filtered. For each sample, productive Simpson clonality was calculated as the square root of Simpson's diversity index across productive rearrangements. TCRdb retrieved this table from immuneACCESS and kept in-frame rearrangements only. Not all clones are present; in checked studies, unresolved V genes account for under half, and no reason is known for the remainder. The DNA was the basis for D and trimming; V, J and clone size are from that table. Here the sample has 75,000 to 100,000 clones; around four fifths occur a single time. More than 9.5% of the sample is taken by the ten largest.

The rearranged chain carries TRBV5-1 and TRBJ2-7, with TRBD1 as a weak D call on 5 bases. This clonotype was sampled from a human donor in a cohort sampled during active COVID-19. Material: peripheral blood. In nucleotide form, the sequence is TGCGCCAGCAGCTTCTCAGGGAACTACGAGCAGTACTTC. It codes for CASSFSGNYEQYF. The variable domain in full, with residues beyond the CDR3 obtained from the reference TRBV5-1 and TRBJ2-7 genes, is KAGVTQTPRYLIKTRGQQVTLSCSPISGHRSVSWYQQTPGQGLQFLFEYFSETQRNKGNFPGRFSGRQFSNSRSEMNVSTLELGDSALYLCASSFSGNYEQYFGPGTRLTVT.